This TCR beta chain emerged from a study of response to subunit inactivated influenza vaccine. This clonotype was seen more than once but under ten times. The germline V gene has CDR1 MNHNS and CDR2 SASEGT. V trimming: 10 bases; J trimming: 2 bases; junction bases outside the gene matches: 11. The CDR3 length is 15 residues. TCRdb re-analysed the RT-PCR reads in MiXCR, keeping a single row per CDR3 protein. The data hold around 570,000 distinct CDR3 sequences, with approximately 10% observed a single time. The sample also formed part of further work on T cells expressing NK-cell markers. Per that study: UMI-tagged 5'RACE template switching yielded the TCR beta cDNA. It was sorted CD3+CD56-NKG2C+, CD3+CD56+NKG2C- and CD3+CD56+NKG2C+ T cells that provided the TCR beta repertoires.

The chain is built from TRBV6-1 and TRBJ2-3; 8 bases are shared with TRBD2. This TCR came from a man between 50 and 59 years old who received an inactivated influenza vaccine. The sample here was PBMCs from blood, taken on the day of vaccination. CDR3 bases: TGTGCCACCAAGGAAGCGGGGGCAAACACAGATACGCAGTATTTT. Translating it yields CATKEAGANTDTQYF.